This TCR beta chain was captured by sequencing in a study of blood T cell repertoires in COVID-19 (dated by TCRdb to 2019 to 2021). In the study overall: Collaborator samples came from the United States, Italy and Spain and covered acute and convalescent phases of COVID-19. The prospective study material was composed of cDNA or gDNA derived from T cells, B-cell-depleted T cells, or PBMCs. Deeply sampled blood TCRbeta repertoires from subjects exposed to, actively infected with, or recovered from COVID-19 were included in the dataset. The repertoires were released in a freely available public database meant as a resource for research on the immune response to SARS-CoV-2. The samples were drawn from two sources: the first 160 participants of the ongoing ImmuneRACE study, and fewer than 1,500 subjects contributed by 6 global collaborators. The sample metadata nearly always contained a de-identified subject ID, COVID-19 status, age in years and sex. Where HLA class I and class II types were available, the types were taken from metadata supplied by the sample provider, not from assay-based typing.

In regard to this clone: Its antigen has not been determined. Base-call qualities are not available, and no considerably larger clone is one nucleotide away.

Paper-wide results and their limitations: The amount of clinical and demographic metadata varied by source and participant and was provided uncurated.

Whole blood was collected in K2EDTA tubes by collaborating institutions according to the institutions' own protocols. For TCRbeta analysis, collaborators shipped samples as frozen whole blood, isolated PBMCs, or DNA extracted from either of those sample types. The immunoSEQ Assay, a bias-controlled multiplex PCR, was used to amplify TCRbeta CDR3 regions from genomic DNA. In the source study's methods: Within the assay, amplification of reference gene primers was used to estimate how many nucleated cells each sample contained. To quantify the absolute abundance of each unique TCRbeta CDR3 rearrangement, sequence reads were collapsed and filtered. For each sample, productive Simpson clonality was calculated as the square root of Simpson's diversity index across productive rearrangements. Imported from immuneACCESS, the table was reduced by TCRdb to in-frame sequences with V and J called. These copies leave out some clones; in studies compared against another copy, an unresolved V gene accounts for under half, and the cause of the remainder is not known. V and J calls and clone size are given by that table; D and trimming were obtained from the DNA. The sample table contains roughly 100,000 clones; only one count was recorded for about 90% of them. About 4% of the sample is taken by the ten largest.

Material for sequencing was peripheral blood. This clonotype was obtained from a man in his late teens or twenties with acute or convalescent COVID-19.

The sequenced DNA: TGTGCCAGCAGTGGTGACAGTGCTCGGGAGCTGTTTTTT. Protein translation: CASSGDSARELFF. The chain joins TRBV6-4 to TRBJ2-2; TRBD1 is a possible D gene, resting on 5 matching bases. Counted from cysteine to phenylalanine, this CDR3 has 13 amino acids. Only the CDR3 part of the read is kept: 39 bases, read in frame from the first base. Reading the germline V gene gives CDR1 MRHNA and CDR2 SNTAGT. The junction shows trimming of 4 bases on V and 9 bases on J, plus 12 bases between the germline ends.